This T cell receptor (beta chain) was sequenced in a study of control samples from healthy donors and cancer patients. The CDR3 has 14 amino acids. Deletions cut 7 bases from V and 7 bases from J, with 16 bases between. The V gene's germline CDR1 is MDHEN and CDR2 SYDVKM. Libraries were prepared by immunoSEQ multiplex PCR; TCRdb keeps only in-frame clonotypes and omits some of them. The top ten clones hold around 3% of a sample with approximately 120,000 clones, 70% to 90% of them seen once. The genes are TRBV28 and TRBJ1-4; tentative D call: TRBD1 (5 bases). The sample was blood. This sequence originates from a man aged 55-75 years in good health. Written as DNA, the CDR3 is TGTGCCAGCAACGAACTCAGGGCCGGTGAAAAACTGTTTTTT. Translated: CASNELRAGEKLFF.